This TCR beta chain originates from a study of CD8 T cells in ankylosing spondylitis (dated by TCRdb to 2017 to 2019). For the wider study: The study set out to find disease-linked TCR variants by profiling T cell receptor beta repertoires in ankylosing spondylitis patients and healthy donors. The full study cohort was made up of about 25 ankylosing spondylitis patients and 108 healthy donors. Peripheral blood was sampled, and synovial fluid was additionally collected from ankylosing spondylitis patients. Beyond this particular receptor, the publication reports: Some motif variants had previously been reported in the synovial fluid and blood of reactive arthritis patients, which suggests shared mechanisms of disease initiation. A CD8+ phenotype was shown by the disease-linked clones, which were found at relatively low frequencies in peripheral blood. Blood from ankylosing spondylitis patients appeared to be characterized by a TCR beta motif made up of several highly homologous amino acid variants. The disease-linked clones were reported to be significantly enriched in matched synovial fluid samples from ankylosing spondylitis patients.

TCRdb lists the instrument as Illumina HiSeq 2500. Quantitative 5'-RACE with molecular barcodes was the method used to prepare the TCR beta libraries. The study's own analysis went as follows. A new computational method based on a probabilistic model of VDJ rearrangement was used to identify disease-linked TCR variants. Clones were called with MiXCR by TCRdb after fastp trimmed the public reads at Q25, and only in-frame beta chains were retained. Merged by CDR3 protein, the rows form single entries marked with the most common genes and DNA. For this entry, the V and J calls and clone size follow TCRdb and not the study's own pipeline. The sample contains some 840,000 distinct CDR3 sequences, approximately 10% of them found a single time. The ten top clones hold approximately 0.46% of the sample. About this clonotype: No cognate antigen has been identified for it. No much larger clonotype is one base removed from it; base qualities were not supplied.

Based on the germline V gene, the CDR1 and CDR2 sequences are KGHSH and LQKENI. The cysteine opens and the phenylalanine closes a CDR3 of 15 amino acids. Here the CDR3 DNA is all that survives: 45 bases in frame from base 1. The V end loses 6 bases and the J end loses 0 bases, and a stretch of 12 bases separates them. The sample comprised blood, either unsorted or a sorted T cell fraction (not recorded which). The TCR originated in a male donor with ankylosing spondylitis. This chain is built from TRBV18 and TRBJ1-3; the D region possibly corresponds to TRBD1 (6 bases align). The CDR3 loop reads CASSPDSSSGNTIYF. In nucleotides, the sequence is TGTGCCAGCTCGCCGGACAGTAGCTCTGGAAACACCATATATTTT.